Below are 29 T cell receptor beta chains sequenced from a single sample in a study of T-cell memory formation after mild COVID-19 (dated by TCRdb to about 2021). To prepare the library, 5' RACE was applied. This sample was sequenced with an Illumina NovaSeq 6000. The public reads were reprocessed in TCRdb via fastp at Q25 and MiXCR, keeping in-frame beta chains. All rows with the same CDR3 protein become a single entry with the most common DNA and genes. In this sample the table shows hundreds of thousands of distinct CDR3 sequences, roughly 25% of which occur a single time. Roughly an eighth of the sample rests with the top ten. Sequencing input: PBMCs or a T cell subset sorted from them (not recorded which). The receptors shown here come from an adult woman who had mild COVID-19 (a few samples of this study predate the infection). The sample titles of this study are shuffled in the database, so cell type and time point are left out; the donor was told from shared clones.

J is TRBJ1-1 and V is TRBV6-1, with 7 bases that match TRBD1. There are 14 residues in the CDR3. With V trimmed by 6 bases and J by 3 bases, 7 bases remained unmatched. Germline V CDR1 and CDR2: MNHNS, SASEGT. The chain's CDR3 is CASRQGIEDTEAFF. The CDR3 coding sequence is TGTGCCAGCAGACAGGGGATAGAAGACACTGAAGCTTTCTTT.

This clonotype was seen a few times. This CDR3 reads CASSKRTGTYEQYF. CDR3 DNA sequence: TGTGCCAGCAGCAAGAGGACAGGAACCTACGAGCAGTACTTC. The chain is built from TRBV7-6 and TRBJ2-7, with 7 positions matching TRBD1. V lost 5 bases to trimming and J lost 2 bases; unmatched junction nucleotides: 6. The CDR3 spans 14 residues. Germline values: CDR1 SGHVS, CDR2 FNYEAQ. Complete variable domain (other parts from reference TRBV7-6 and TRBJ2-7): GAGVSQSPRYKVTKRGQDVALRCDPISGHVSLYWYRQALGQGPEFLTYFNYEAQQDKSGLPNDRFSAERPEGSISTLTIQRTEQRDSAMYRCASSKRTGTYEQYFGPGTRLTVT.

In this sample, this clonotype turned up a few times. The CDR3 region has the DNA TGTGCCAGCAGCATAACTAGCGGGAGAAACAATGAGCAGTTCTTC. Protein: CASSITSGRNNEQFF. The rearrangement links TRBV7-9 to TRBJ2-1; TRBD2 matches at 11 bases. Germline-derived CDR1 and CDR2 are SEHNR and FQNEAQ (reference sequence). Unmatched junction bases numbered 5, after V lost 5 bases and J lost 5 bases. The CDR3 is 15 residues long.

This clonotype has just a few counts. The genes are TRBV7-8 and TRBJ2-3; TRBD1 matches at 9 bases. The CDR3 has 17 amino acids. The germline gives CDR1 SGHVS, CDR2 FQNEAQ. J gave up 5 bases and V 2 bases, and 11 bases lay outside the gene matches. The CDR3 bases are TGTGCCAGCAGCTTAACAGGGGGCGCGAGTTTAGTAGATACGCAGTATTTT. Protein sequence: CASSLTGGASLVDTQYF.

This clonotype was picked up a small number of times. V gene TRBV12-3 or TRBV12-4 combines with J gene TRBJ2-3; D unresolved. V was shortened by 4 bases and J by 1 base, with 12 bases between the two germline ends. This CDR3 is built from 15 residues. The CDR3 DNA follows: TGTGCCAGCAGTTCATCTGCTTTGGGCACAGATACGCAGTATTTT. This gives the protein CASSSSALGTDTQYF.

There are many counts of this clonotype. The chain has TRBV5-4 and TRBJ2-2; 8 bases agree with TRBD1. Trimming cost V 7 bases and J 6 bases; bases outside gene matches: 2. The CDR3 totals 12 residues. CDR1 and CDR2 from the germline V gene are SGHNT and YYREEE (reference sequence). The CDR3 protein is CASGQGSGELFF. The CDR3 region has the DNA TGTGCCAGCGGACAGGGCTCCGGGGAGCTGTTTTTT. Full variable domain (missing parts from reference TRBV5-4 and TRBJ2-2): ETGVTQSPTHLIKTRGQQVTLRCSSQSGHNTVSWYQQALGQGPQFIFQYYREEENGRGNFPPRFSGLQFPNYSSELNVNALELDDSALYLCASGQGSGELFFGEGSRLTVL.

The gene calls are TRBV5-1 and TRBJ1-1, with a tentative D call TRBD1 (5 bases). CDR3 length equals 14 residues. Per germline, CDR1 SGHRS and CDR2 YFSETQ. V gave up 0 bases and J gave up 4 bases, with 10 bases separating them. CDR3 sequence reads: CASSLEGFSTEAFF. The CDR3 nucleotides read TGCGCCAGCAGCTTGGAGGGGTTCAGCACTGAAGCTTTCTTT.

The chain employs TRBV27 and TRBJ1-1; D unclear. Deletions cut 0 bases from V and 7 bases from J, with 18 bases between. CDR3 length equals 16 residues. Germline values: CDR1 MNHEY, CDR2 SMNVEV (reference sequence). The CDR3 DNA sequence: TGTGCCAGCAGTTTATCCCACCGTACAGCCCGTAGTGAAGCTTTCTTT. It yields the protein CASSLSHRTARSEAFF.

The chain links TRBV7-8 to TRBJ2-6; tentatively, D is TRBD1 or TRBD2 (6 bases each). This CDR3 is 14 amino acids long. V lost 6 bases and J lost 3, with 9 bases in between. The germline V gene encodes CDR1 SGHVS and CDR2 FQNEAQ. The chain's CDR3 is CASREGVGANVLTF. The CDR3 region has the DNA TGTGCCAGCAGGGAGGGGGTTGGGGCCAACGTCCTGACTTTC.

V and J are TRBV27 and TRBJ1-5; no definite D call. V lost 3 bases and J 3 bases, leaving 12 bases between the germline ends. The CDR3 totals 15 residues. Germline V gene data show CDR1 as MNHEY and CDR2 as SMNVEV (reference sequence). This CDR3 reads CASSFREPNNQPQHF. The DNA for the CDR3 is TGTGCCAGCAGTTTCCGGGAGCCGAACAATCAGCCCCAGCATTTT.

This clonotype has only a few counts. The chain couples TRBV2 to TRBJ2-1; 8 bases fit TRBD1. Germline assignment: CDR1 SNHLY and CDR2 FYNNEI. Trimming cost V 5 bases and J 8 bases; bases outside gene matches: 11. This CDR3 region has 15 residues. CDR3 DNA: TGTGCCAGCAGTACCAATGGACAGGGTGGGGATGAGCAGTTCTTC. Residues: CASSTNGQGGDEQFF.

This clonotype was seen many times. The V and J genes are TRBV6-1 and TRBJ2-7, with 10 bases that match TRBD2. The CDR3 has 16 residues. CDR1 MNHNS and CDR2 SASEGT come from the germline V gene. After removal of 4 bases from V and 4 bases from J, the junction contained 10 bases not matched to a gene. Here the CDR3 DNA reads TGTGCCAGCAGTGGAGGAAGGCTAGCGGGGGCTTACGAGCAGTACTTC. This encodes CASSGGRLAGAYEQYF.

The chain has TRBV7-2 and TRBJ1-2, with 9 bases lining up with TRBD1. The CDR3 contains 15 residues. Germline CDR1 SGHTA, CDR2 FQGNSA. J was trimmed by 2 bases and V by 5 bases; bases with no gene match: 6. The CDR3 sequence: CASSPTQGANYGYTF. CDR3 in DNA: TGTGCCAGCAGCCCCACACAGGGGGCGAACTATGGCTACACCTTC.

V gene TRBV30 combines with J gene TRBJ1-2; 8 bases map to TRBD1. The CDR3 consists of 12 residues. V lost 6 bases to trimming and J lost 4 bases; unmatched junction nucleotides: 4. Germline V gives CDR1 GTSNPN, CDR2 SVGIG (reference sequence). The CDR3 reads CACRTGSYGYTF. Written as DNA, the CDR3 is TGTGCCTGTAGGACAGGGTCCTATGGCTACACCTTC.

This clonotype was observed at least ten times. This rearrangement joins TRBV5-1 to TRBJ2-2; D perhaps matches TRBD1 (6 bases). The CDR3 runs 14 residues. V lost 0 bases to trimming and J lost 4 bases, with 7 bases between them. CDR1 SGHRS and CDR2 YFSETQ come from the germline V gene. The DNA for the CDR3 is TGCGCCAGCAGCTTGGGCAGGGGCACCGGGGAGCTGTTTTTT. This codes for CASSLGRGTGELFF.

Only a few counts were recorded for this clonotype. The CDR3 nucleotides are TGTGCCAGCATGGGACAGGGCCAGCCCCAGCATTTT. It encodes CASMGQGQPQHF. The chain uses TRBV2 and TRBJ1-5; 9 bases are shared with TRBD1. The CDR3 runs to 12 residues. The germline gives CDR1 SNHLY, CDR2 FYNNEI. J lost 7 bases, V lost 7 bases, and 2 bases had no gene match. The whole variable domain, remainder taken from reference TRBV2 and TRBJ1-5, is EPEVTQTPSHQVTQMGQEVILRCVPISNHLYFYWYRQILGQKVEFLVSFYNNEISEKSEIFDDQFSVERPDGSNFTLKIRSTKLEDSAMYFCASMGQGQPQHFGDGTRLSIL.

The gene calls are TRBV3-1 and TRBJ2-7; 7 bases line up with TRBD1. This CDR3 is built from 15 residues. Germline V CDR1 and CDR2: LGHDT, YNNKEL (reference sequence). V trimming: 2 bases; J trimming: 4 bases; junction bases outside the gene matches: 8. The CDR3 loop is CASSQILQGFYEQYF. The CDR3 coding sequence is TGTGCCAGCAGCCAAATTCTACAGGGGTTTTACGAGCAGTACTTC.

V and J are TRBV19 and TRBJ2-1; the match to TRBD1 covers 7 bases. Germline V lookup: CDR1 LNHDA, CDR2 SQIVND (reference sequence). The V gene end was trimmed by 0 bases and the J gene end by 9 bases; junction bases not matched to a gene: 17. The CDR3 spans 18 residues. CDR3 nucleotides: TGTGCCAGTAGTATAGACCGCAGGGGACAGTGGAATTGGGGTGAGCAGTTCTTC. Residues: CASSIDRRGQWNWGEQFF.

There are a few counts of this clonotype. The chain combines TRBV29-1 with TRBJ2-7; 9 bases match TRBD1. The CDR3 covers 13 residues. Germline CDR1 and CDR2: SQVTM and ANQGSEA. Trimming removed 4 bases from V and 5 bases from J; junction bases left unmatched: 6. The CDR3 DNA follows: TGCAGCGTTGGAACGGACAGGGGCCACGAGCAGTACTTC. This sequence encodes CSVGTDRGHEQYF.

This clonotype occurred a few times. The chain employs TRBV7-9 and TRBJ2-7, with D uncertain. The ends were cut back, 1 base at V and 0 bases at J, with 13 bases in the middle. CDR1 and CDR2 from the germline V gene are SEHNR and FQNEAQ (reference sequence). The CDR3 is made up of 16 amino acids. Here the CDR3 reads CASSLGSFRSSYEQYF. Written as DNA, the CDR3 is TGTGCCAGCAGCTTAGGGTCCTTTCGAAGCTCCTACGAGCAGTACTTC.

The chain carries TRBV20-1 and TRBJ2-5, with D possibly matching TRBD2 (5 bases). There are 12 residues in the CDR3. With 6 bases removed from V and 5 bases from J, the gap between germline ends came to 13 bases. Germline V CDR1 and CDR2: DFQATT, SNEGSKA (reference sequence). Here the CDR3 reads CSASDSGETQYF. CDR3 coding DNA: TGCAGTGCCTCGGACTCGGGGGAGACCCAGTACTTC.

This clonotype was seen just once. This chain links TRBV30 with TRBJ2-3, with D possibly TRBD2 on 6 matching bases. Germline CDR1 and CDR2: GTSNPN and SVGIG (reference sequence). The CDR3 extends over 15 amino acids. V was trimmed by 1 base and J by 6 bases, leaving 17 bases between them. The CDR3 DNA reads TGTGCCTGGAGTGGTAGGGAGGATGACGGGGATACGCAGTATTTT. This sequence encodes CAWSGREDDGDTQYF. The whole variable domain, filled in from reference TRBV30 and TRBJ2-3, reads SQTIHQWPATLVQPVGSPLSLECTVEGTSNPNLYWYRQAAGRGLQLLFYSVGIGQISSEVPQNLSASRPQDRQFILSSKKLLLSDSGFYLCAWSGREDDGDTQYFGPGTRLTVL.

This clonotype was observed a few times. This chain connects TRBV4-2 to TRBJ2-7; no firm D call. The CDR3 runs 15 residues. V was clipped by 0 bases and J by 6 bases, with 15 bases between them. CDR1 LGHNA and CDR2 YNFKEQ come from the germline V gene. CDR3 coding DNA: TGTGCCAGCAGCCAAGAGCCCGTGAAGCTAGGCGAGCAGTACTTC. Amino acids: CASSQEPVKLGEQYF.

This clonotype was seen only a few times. The CDR3 region is CASATIAGPSTDTQYF. The CDR3 region has the DNA TGTGCCAGCGCCACCATAGCAGGTCCGAGCACAGATACGCAGTATTTT. The V call is TRBV7-6, the J call TRBJ2-3; D is unclear. The CDR3 loop spans 16 amino acids. V gave up 8 bases and J gave up 0 bases, with 18 bases separating them. Germline V gives CDR1 SGHVS, CDR2 FNYEAQ.

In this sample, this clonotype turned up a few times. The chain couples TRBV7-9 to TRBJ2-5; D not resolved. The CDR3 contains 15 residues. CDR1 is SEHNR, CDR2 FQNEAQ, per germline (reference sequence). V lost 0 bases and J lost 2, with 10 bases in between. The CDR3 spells CASSLALPRQETQYF. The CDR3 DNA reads TGTGCCAGCAGCTTAGCACTTCCACGGCAAGAGACCCAGTACTTC.

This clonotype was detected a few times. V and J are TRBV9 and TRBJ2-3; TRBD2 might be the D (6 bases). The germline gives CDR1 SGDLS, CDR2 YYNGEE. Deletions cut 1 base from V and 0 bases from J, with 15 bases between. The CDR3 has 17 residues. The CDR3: CASSVSPRSGSTDTQYF. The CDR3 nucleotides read TGTGCCAGCAGCGTATCCCCCAGAAGCGGGAGCACAGATACGCAGTATTTT.

The CDR3 is CASSYSMGPDLRGQYF. CDR3 nucleotides: TGTGCCAGCAGTTACTCGATGGGCCCCGATCTACGAGGGCAGTACTTC. This chain links TRBV6-5 with TRBJ2-7, with unresolved D. The CDR3 length is 16 residues. Germline values: CDR1 MNHEY, CDR2 SVGAGI. Trimming removed 0 bases at V and 9 bases at J, with 21 bases between.

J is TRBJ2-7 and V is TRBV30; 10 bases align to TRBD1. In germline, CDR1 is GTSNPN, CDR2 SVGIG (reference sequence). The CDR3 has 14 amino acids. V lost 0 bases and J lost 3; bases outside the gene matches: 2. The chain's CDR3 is CAWSVGTGDYEQYF. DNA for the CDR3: TGTGCCTGGAGTGTCGGGACAGGGGACTACGAGCAGTACTTC. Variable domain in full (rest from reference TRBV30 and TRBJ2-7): SQTIHQWPATLVQPVGSPLSLECTVEGTSNPNLYWYRQAAGRGLQLLFYSVGIGQISSEVPQNLSASRPQDRQFILSSKKLLLSDSGFYLCAWSVGTGDYEQYFGPGTRLTVT.

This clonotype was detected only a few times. CDR3 in amino acids: CASSPLWRGGDSYEQYF. The CDR3 bases are TGTGCCAGCTCACCACTGTGGCGGGGGGGAGATTCCTACGAGCAGTACTTC. V gene TRBV18 combines with J gene TRBJ2-7; 9 positions agree with TRBD2. Germline CDR1 is KGHSH and CDR2 is LQKENI. CDR3 length: 17 residues. V was pared by 1 base and J by 1 base, with 8 bases of the junction left unmatched.